Listed here is a single T cell receptor (beta chain). The authors built TCR beta libraries using iRepertoire HTBI primers and Arm-PCR of CDR3 regions. TCRdb recomputed calls from the multiplex PCR reads with MiXCR, one row per CDR3 protein. The repertoire holds around 360,000 distinct CDR3 sequences, around 15% seen once, with about 19% in the top ten. The germline gives CDR1 MNHEY, CDR2 SVGAGI. The V end was cut by 3 bases, the J end by 7 bases, with 13 bases between. This CDR3 is 14 amino acids long. The sample comes from a study of regulatory T cells in long-lasting Graves disease. Time point: newly diagnosed GD, antithyroid drugs for less than 3 months. Extracted PBMC RNA gave rise to the TCR library. Into tubes containing EDTA, roughly 10 milliliters of peripheral blood were drawn. This sample also belongs to another study, concerning T cells in Graves' hyperthyroidism and ophthalmopathy. That paper states: Stable Graves' hyperthyroidism denoted no ophthalmopathy progression over 18 months. Uncontrolled infections, other autoimmune diseases, pregnancy or lactation led to exclusion of patients. Ophthalmopathy, as predicted by the model, came a median about six months after the prediction.

This sequence was found in a woman younger than 35 with Graves disease. The sequencing here drew on peripheral blood mononuclear cells (PBMCs), taken at new diagnosis, from a patient treated with antithyroid drugs. The gene calls are TRBV6-5 and TRBJ2-1, with D uncertain. DNA for the CDR3: TGTGCCAGCAGTTATCTCTTCTCCTCGAATGAGCAGTTCTTC. Protein sequence: CASSYLFSSNEQFF.